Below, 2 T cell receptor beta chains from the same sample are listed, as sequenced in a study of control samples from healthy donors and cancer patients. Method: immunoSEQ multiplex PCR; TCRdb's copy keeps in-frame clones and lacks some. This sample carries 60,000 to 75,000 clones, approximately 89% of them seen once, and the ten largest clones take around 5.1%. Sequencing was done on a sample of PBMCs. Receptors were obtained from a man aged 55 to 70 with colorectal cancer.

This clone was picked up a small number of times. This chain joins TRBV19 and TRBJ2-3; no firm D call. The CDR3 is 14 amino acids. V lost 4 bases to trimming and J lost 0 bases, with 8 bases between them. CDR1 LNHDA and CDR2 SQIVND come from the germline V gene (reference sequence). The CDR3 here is CASSNPPSTDTQYF. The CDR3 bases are TGTGCCAGTAGTAACCCCCCTAGCACAGATACGCAGTATTTT.

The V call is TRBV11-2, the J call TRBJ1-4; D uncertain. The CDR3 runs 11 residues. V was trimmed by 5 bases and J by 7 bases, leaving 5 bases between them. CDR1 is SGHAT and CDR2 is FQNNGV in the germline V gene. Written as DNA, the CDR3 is TGTGCCAGCAGCCGAGGTGAAAAACTGTTTTTT. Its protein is CASSRGEKLFF.